This T cell receptor beta chain emerged from a study of cytomegalovirus exposure and HLA in healthy donors. PCR amplification relied on 60 Vbeta primers (plus 13 Jbeta primers). Assay used: immunoSEQ multiplex PCR; TCRdb lists only in-frame clones, some missing. This sample has some 140,000 clones; about 76% occur once, and the top ten carry over 3%. Note on this clone: Antigen: not known.

Findings of the study overall: The authors later found most CMV-associated TCR beta chains appeared HLA-restricted. Reportedly, HLA-A and HLA-B alleles of most subjects were accurately predicted from TCR beta.

Germline-derived CDR1 and CDR2 are MDHEN and SYDVKM. Trimming took 6 bases from V and 4 from J, leaving 15 bases between them. This CDR3 contains 14 residues. Sequenced input: PBMCs. The chain combines TRBV28 with TRBJ2-5; perhaps TRBD2 as D (7 bases). This TCR derives from a female donor in good health and CMV-seronegative. The CDR3 sequence: CASSPTGRGETQYF. The CDR3 nucleotides read TGTGCCAGCAGCCCTACAGGGAGGGGAGAGACCCAGTACTTC. The full variable domain, with the rest looked up from reference TRBV28 and TRBJ2-5, is DVKVTQSSRYLVKRTGEKVFLECVQDMDHENMFWYRQDPGLGLRLIYFSYDVKMKEKGDIPEGYSVSREKKERFSLILESASTNQTSMYLCASSPTGRGETQYFGPGTRLLVL.